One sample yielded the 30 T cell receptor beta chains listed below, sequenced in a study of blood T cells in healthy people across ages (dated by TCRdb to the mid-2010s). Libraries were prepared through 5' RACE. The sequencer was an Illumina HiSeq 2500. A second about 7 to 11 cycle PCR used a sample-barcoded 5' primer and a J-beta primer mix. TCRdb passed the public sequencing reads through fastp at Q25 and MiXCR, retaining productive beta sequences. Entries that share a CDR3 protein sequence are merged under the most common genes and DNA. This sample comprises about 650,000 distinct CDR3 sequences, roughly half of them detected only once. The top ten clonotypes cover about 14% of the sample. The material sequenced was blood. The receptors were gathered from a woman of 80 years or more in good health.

This chain's CDR3 is CSVAGQPYNEQFF. The CDR3 region has the DNA TGCAGCGTTGCGGGACAGCCCTACAATGAGCAGTTCTTC. The chain has TRBV29-1 and TRBJ2-1, with TRBD1 matching 7 bases. This CDR3 has 13 amino acids. Germline assignment: CDR1 SQVTM and CDR2 ANQGSEA. V trimming: 4 bases; J trimming: 2 bases; junction bases outside the gene matches: 2.

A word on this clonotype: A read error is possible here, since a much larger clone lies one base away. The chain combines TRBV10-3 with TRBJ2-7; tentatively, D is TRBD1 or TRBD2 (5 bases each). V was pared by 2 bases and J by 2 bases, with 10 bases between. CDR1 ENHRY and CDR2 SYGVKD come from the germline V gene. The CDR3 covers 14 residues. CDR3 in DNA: TGTGCCATCAGTGAGCGGGACCCTCCCTACGAGCAGTACTTC. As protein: CAISERDPPYEQYF.

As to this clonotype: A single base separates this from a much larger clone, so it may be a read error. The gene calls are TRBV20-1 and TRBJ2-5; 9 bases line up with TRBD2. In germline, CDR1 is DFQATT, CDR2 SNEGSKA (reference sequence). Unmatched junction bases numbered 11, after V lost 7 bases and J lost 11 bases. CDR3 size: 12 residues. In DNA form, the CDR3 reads TGCAGTGGAGGCGGGGGGGCGCTTGAGCAGTACTTC. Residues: CSGGGGALEQYF.

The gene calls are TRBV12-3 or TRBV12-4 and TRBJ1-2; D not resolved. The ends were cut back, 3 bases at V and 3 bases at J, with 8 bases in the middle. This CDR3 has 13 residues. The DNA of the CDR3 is TGTGCCAGCAGTTTTACCACGGACTATGGCTACACCTTC. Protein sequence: CASSFTTDYGYTF.

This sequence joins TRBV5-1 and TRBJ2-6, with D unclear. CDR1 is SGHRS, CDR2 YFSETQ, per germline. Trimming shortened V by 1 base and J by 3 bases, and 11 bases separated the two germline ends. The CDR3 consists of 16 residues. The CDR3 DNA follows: TGCGCCAGCAGCTTGTTCAGCTCCATTGGGGCCAACGTCCTGACTTTC. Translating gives CASSLFSSIGANVLTF.

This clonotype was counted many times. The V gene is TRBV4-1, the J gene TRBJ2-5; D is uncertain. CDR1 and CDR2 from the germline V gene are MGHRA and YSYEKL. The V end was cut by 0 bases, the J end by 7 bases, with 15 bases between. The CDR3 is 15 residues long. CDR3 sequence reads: CASSQEMRRPGTQYF. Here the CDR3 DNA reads TGCGCCAGCAGCCAAGAAATGCGAAGGCCCGGGACCCAGTACTTC.

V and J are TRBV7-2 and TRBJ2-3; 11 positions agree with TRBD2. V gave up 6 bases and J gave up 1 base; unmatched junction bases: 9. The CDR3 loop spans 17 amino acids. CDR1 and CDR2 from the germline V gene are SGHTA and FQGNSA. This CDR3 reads CASRRLAGPSGTDTQYF. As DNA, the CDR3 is TGTGCCAGCAGACGACTAGCGGGACCCTCTGGCACAGATACGCAGTATTTT.

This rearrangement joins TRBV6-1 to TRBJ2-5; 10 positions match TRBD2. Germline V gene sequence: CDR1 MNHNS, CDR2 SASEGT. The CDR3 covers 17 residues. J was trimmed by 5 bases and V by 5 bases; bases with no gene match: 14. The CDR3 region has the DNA TGTGCCAGCAGTCCCATTCCTGAGCGGGGGGGCGAGGAGACCCAGTACTTC. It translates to CASSPIPERGGEETQYF.

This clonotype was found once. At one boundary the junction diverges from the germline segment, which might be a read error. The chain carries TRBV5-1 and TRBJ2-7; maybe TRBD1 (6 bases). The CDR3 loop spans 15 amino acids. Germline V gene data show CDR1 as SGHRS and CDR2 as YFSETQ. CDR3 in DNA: TGCGCCAGCAGCTCTGGGACACCTGGGGGTTACGGGCAGTACTTC. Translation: CASSSGTPGGYGQYF.

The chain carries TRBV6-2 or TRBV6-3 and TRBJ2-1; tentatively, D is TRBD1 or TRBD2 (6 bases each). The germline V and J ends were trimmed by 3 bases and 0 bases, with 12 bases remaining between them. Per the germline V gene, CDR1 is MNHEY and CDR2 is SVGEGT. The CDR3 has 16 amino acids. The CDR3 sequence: CASSYLGGRSYNEQFF. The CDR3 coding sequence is TGTGCCAGCAGTTATCTCGGGGGCCGCTCCTACAATGAGCAGTTCTTC.

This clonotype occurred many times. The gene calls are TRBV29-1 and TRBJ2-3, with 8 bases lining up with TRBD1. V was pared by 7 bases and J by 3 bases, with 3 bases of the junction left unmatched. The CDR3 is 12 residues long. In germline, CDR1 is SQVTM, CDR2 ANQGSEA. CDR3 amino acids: CSARTGTDTQYF. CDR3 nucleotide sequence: TGCAGCGCCCGGACAGGGACAGATACGCAGTATTTT.

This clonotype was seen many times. CDR3 nucleotides: TGTGCCAGCAGCTTATTCTCCGGGACTAGCGGGGGAACCCACAATGAGCAGTTCTTC. Its protein product is CASSLFSGTSGGTHNEQFF. The genes are TRBV11-2 and TRBJ2-1; 14 bases are a match to TRBD2. The CDR3 is made up of 19 amino acids. From germline, CDR1 is SGHAT and CDR2 FQNNGV. Unmatched junction bases numbered 11, after V lost 2 bases and J lost 5 bases.

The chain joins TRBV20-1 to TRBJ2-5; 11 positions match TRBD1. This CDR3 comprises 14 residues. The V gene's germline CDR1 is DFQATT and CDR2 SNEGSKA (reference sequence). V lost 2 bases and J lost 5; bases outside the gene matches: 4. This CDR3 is CSARRDRGLETQYF. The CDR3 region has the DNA TGCAGTGCTAGAAGGGACAGGGGGTTGGAGACCCAGTACTTC.

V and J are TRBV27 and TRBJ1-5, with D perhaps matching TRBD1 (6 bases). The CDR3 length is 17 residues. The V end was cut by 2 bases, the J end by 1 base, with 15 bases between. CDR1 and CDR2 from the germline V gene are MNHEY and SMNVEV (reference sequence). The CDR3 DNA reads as TGTGCCAGCAGTTTAGTGCCAGGGGAGTGGAGCAATCAGCCCCAGCATTTT. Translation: CASSLVPGEWSNQPQHF.

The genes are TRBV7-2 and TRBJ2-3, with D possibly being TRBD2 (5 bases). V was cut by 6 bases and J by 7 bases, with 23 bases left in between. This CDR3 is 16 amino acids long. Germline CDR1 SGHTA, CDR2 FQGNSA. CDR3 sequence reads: CASSSGLAPSLYTQYF. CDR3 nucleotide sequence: TGTGCCAGCAGTTCTGGCCTAGCCCCTTCATTGTATACGCAGTATTTT.

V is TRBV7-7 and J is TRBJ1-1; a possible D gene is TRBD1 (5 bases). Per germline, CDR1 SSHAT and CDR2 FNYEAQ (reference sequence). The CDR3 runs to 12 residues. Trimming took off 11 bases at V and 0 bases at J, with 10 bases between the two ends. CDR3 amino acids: CALAGVNTEAFF. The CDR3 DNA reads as TGTGCCCTAGCGGGGGTGAACACTGAAGCTTTCTTT.

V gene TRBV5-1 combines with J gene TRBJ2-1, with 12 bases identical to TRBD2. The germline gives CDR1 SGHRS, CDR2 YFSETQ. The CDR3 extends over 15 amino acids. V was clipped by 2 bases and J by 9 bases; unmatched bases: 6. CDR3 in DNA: TGCGCCAGCAGCTTCTCTAGCGGGGGGGCCCTTGAGCAGTTCTTC. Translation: CASSFSSGGALEQFF.

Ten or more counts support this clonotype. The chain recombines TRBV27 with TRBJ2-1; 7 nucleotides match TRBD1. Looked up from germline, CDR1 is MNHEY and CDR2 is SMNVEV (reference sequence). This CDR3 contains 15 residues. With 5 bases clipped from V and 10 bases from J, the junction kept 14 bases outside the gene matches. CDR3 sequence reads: CASSAYRDSDKEQFF. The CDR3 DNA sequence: TGTGCCAGCAGTGCCTACCGGGACAGTGATAAGGAGCAGTTCTTC.

DNA for the CDR3: TGCGCCAGCAGCTTGAGGCCTAGCGGGGGCACAGATACGCAGTATTTT. Its protein product is CASSLRPSGGTDTQYF. The V and J genes are TRBV5-1 and TRBJ2-3, with 9 bases matching TRBD2. The CDR3 is 16 amino acids. J was trimmed by 1 base and V by 1 base; bases with no gene match: 4. CDR1 SGHRS and CDR2 YFSETQ come from the germline V gene. Drawing the rest from reference TRBV5-1 and TRBJ2-3, the complete variable domain is KAGVTQTPRYLIKTRGQQVTLSCSPISGHRSVSWYQQTPGQGLQFLFEYFSETQRNKGNFPGRFSGRQFSNSRSEMNVSTLELGDSALYLCASSLRPSGGTDTQYFGPGTRLTVL.

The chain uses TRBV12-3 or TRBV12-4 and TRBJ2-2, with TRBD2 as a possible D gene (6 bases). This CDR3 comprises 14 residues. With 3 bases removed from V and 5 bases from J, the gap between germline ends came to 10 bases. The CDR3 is CASSLALATGELFF. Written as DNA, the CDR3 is TGTGCCAGCAGTTTGGCGCTAGCGACCGGGGAGCTGTTTTTT.

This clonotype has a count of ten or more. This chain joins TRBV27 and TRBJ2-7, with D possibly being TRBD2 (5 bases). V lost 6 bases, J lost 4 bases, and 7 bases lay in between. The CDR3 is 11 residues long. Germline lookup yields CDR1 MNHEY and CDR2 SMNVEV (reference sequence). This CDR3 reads CASRLGYEQYF. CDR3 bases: TGTGCCAGCAGACTAGGGTACGAGCAGTACTTC.

The CDR3 region is CASSQDLGTSAYEQYF. In DNA form, the CDR3 reads TGTGCCAGCAGCCAAGATCTAGGGACTAGCGCGTACGAGCAGTACTTC. This chain uses TRBV3-1 with TRBJ2-5, with 10 bases that match TRBD2. The J call may be in error: the DNA end matches TRBJ2-7 better. This CDR3 contains 16 residues. Germline V gene sequence: CDR1 LGHDT, CDR2 YNNKEL (reference sequence).

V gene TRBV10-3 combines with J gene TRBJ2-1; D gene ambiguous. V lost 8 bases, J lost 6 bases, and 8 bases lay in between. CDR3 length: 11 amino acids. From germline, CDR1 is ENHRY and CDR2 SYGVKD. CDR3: CAIGNANEQFF. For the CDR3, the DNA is TGTGCCATCGGGAACGCCAATGAGCAGTTCTTC.

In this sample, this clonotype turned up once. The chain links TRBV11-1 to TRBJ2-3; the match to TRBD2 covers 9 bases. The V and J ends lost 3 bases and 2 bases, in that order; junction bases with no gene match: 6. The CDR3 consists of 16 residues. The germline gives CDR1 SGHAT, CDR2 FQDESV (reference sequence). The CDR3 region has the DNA TGTGCCAGCAGCTTCGAGCGGGGGGAAAACACAGATACGCAGTATTTT. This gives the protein CASSFERGENTDTQYF.

The CDR3 DNA reads TGCAGTGCTAGGGTAGCGGGAAATACGCAGTATTTT. This sequence encodes CSARVAGNTQYF. The chain couples TRBV20-1 to TRBJ2-3; 8 bases match TRBD2. Germline V gives CDR1 DFQATT, CDR2 SNEGSKA (reference sequence). This CDR3 contains 12 residues. The V and J ends lost 3 bases and 7 bases, in that order; junction bases with no gene match: 3.

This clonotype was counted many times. The CDR3 loop reads CASRYGNEQFF. The CDR3 DNA follows: TGTGCCAGCAGGTACGGCAATGAGCAGTTCTTC. The chain joins TRBV12-3 or TRBV12-4 to TRBJ2-1, with unresolved D. Trimming removed 6 bases from V and 6 bases from J, with 6 bases in between. The CDR3 runs to 11 residues.

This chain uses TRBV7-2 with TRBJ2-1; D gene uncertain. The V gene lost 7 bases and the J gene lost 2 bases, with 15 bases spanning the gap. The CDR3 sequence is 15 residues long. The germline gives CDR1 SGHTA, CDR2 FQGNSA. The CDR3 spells CASTSATQPYNEQFF. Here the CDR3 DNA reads TGTGCCAGCACCTCAGCGACCCAGCCCTACAATGAGCAGTTCTTC. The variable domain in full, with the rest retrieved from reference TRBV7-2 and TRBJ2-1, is GAGVSQSPSNKVTEKGKDVELRCDPISGHTALYWYRQSLGQGLEFLIYFQGNSAPDKSGLPSDRFSAERTGGSVSTLTIQRTQQEDSAVYLCASTSATQPYNEQFFGPGTRLTVL.

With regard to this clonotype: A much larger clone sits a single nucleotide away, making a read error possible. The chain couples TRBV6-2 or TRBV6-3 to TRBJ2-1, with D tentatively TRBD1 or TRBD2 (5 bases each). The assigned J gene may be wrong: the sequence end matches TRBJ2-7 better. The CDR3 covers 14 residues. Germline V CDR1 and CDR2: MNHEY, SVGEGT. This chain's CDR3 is CASIRDRSYNEQYF. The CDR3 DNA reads TGTGCCAGCATAAGGGACCGCTCCTACAATGAGCAGTACTTC.

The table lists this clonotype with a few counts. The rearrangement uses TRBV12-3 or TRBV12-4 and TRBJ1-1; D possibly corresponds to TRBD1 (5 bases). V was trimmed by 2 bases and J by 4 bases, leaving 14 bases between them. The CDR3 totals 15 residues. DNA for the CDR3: TGTGCCAGCAGTTTAAGAGGGACGGGGAGCACTGAAGCTTTCTTT. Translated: CASSLRGTGSTEAFF.

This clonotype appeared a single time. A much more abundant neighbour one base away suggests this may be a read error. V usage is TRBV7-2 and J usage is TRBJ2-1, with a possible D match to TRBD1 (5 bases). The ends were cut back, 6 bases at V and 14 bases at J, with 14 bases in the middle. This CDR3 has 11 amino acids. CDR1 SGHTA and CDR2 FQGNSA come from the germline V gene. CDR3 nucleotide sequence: TGTGCCAGCAGAATCACAGGAAAGGAGTTCTTC. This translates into CASRITGKEFF.